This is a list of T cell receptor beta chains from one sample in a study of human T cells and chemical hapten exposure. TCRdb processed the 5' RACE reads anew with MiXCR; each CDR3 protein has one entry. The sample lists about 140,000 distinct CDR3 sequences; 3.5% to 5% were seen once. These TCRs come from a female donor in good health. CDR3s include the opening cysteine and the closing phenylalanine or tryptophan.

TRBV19	CASSIEGSGQINQPQHF
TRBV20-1	CSGRRNYGYTF
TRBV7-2	CASSLIAGTNYGYTF
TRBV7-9	CASSLVLGYEAFF
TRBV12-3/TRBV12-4	CASSPRRRSNEKLFF
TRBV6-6	CASSYSEVAITQETQYF
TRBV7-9	CASSTRTGGVSGANVLTF
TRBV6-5	CASRPDRVQETQYF
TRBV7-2	CASSPPGTQSYNEQFF
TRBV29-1	CSVEVAQGAAETQYF
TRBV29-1	CSVAGTGVTNTEAFF
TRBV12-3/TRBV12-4	CASSLNSGANSHTGELFF
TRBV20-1	CSTKVPGQGSGELFF
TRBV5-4	CASSGRTGVDYEQYF
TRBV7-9	CASRETGDTEAFF
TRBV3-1	CASSQETADRGIGELFF
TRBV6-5	CASSYEGGSSYNEQFF
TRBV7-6	CASSLSPTEQYF
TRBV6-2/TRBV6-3	CASSSGSAEQFF
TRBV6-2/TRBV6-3	CASSVPPEGQFF
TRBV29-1	CSVETVDTEAFF
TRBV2	CASSVRSYEQYF
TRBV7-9	CASSSLWGAGNEQFF
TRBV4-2	CASSPTSFETQYF
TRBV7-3	CASSLDTLGYNEQFF
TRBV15	CATSRGIQGFTDTQYF
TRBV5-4	CASSLGGFGGYTF
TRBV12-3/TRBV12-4	CASRSLQGWAPRSTDTQYF
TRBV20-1	CSARGADYQPQHF
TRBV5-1	CASSQLAGGYNEQFF
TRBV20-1	CSGDENEQFF
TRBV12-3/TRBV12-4	CASSFGQPETQYF
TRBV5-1	CASSLSPSGGGYQETQYF
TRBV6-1	CASSRAGTGVRNEQFF
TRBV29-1	CTIEAGYNEQFF
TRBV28	CASSPISRAPYEQYF
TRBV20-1	CSAGAPGNTEAFF
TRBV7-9	CASSLVSDQPQHF
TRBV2	CASSEKLAGSGELFF
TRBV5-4	CASRPGLYSNTEAFF
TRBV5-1	CASSLDYGQGAKGTEAFF
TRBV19	CASSPGTFTGELFF
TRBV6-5	CASSQGLANTEAFF
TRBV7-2	CASSPRLAGGRILATQYF
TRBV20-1	CSARDLVGDTSSSPLHF
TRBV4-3	CASSQDHRSSYNEQFF
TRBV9	CASSAEPGENNEQFF
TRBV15	CATSGTANTEAFF
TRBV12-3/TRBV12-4	CASSTSPGLAGGDNEQFF
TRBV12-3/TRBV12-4	CASSLSSPYEQYF
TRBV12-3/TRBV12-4	CASSLGRGGPTQYF